This T cell receptor beta chain was identified in a study of early T cells in non-severe SARS-CoV-2 infection. Study-wide background: From unsorted whole blood, bulk RNA was sequenced, and the chains remained unpaired. Broader study findings: VDJdb-based annotation leaned toward anti-spike CD8 responses and missed private and CD4 specificities.

The TCR library protocol attached unique molecular identifiers to the individual cDNA molecules. TCRdb redid the calling of the 5' RACE reads with MiXCR, one entry per CDR3 protein. The repertoire holds approximately 97,000 distinct CDR3 sequences, with roughly 11% as singletons. Germline CDR1 reads DFQATT; CDR2 reads SNEGSKA (reference sequence). The length of the CDR3 is 16 residues. V was pared by 6 bases and J by 0 bases, with 8 bases of the junction left unmatched. The table lists this clonotype with a few counts. Its antigen is currently unknown. Sequencing was performed on whole blood, taken at baseline. This TCR was sampled from an adult who was a healthcare worker with PCR-confirmed SARS-CoV-2 infection or an uninfected control (not recorded which). The V call is TRBV20-1, the J call TRBJ2-1; TRBD1 agrees at 10 bases. CDR3 amino acids: CSAVDRGDSSYNEQFF. CDR3 DNA sequence: TGCAGTGCCGTGGACAGGGGGGATAGCTCCTACAATGAGCAGTTCTTC.